This TCR beta chain was sequenced in a study of monozygotic twins with inflammatory bowel disease. Regarding the study as a whole: Diversity of TCRbeta measured by inverse Simpson was lower in IBD patients than in healthy co-twins.

Turning to this clonotype: What it binds is unknown.

TCRdb re-called the 5' RACE reads and catalogs CDR3 proteins one per entry, DNA excluded. The repertoire shows about 440,000 distinct CDR3 sequences; the top ten hold approximately 2.4%. Germline values: CDR1 SGHTA, CDR2 FQGNSA. The CDR3 loop spans 13 amino acids. V is TRBV7-2 and J is TRBJ1-1. The sequenced sample was blood. This sequence originates from a human donor with ulcerative colitis or Crohn's disease, or a healthy co-twin of an affected twin (not recorded which). CDR3 amino acids: CASSLDAFDEAFF.